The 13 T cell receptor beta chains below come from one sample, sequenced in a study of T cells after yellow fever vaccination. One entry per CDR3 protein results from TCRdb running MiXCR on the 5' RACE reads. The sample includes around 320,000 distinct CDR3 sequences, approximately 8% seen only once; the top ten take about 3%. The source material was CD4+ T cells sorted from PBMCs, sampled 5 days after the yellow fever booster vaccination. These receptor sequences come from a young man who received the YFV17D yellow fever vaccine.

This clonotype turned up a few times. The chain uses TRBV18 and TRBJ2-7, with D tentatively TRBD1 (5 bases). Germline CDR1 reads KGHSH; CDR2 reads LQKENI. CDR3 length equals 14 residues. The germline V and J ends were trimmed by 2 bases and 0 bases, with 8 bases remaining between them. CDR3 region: CASSPSRGSYEQYV. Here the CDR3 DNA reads TGTGCCAGCTCACCATCAAGGGGCTCCTACGAGCAGTACGTC.

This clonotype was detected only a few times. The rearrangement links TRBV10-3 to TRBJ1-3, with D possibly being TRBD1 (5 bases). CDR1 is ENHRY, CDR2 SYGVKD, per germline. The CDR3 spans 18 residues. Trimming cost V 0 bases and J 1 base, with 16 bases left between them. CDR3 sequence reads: CAISESALGRDSGNTIYF. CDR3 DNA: TGTGCCATCAGTGAGTCGGCTCTGGGACGGGATTCTGGAAACACCATATATTTT.

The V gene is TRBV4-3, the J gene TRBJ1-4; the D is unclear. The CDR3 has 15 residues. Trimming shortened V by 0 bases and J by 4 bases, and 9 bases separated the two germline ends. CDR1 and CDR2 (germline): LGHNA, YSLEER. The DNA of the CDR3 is TGCGCCAGCAGCCAAGATTGGGGTATTAATGAAAAACTGTTTTTT. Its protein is CASSQDWGINEKLFF.

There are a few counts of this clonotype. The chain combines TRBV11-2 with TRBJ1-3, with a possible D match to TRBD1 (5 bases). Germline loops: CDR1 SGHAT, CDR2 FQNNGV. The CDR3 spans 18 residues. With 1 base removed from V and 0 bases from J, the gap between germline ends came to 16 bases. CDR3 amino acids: CASSLVWGTYSSGNTIYF. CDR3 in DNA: TGTGCCAGCAGCTTAGTTTGGGGGACGTACAGCTCTGGAAACACCATATATTTT.

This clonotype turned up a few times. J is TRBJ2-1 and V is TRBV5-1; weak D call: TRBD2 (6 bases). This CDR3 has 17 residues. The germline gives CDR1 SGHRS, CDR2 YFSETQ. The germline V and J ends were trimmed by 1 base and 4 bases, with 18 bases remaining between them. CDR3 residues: CASSLSASADYYNEQFF. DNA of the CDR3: TGCGCCAGCAGCTTGAGCGCTAGCGCGGACTATTACAATGAGCAGTTCTTC.

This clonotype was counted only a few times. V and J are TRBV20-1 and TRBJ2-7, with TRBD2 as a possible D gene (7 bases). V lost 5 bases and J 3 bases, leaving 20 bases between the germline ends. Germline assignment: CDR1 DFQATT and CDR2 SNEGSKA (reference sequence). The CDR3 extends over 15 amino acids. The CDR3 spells CSAGGGDKGYYEQYF. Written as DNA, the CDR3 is TGCAGTGCTGGGGGAGGGGACAAGGGCTACTACGAGCAGTACTTC.

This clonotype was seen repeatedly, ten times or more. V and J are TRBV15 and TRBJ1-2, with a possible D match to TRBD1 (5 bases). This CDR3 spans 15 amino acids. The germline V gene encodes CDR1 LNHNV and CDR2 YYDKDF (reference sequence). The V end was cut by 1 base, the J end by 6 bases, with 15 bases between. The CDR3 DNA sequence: TGTGCCACCAGCAGAGCCGGGACCCCCGGGAATGGCTACACCTTC. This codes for CATSRAGTPGNGYTF.

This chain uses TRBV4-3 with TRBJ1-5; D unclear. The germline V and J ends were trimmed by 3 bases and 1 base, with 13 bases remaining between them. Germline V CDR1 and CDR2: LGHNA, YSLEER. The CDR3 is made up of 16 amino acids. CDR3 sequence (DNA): TGCGCCAGCAGCCAGGATATCCGCGGGAGCAATCAGCCCCAGCATTTT. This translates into CASSQDIRGSNQPQHF.

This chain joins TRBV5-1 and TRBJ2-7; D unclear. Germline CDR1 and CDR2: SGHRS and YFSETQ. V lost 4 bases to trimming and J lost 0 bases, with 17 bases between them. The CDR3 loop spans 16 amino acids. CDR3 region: CASSPSGPTGSYEQYV. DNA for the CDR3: TGCGCCAGCAGCCCCTCCGGGCCCACGGGCTCCTACGAGCAGTACGTC.

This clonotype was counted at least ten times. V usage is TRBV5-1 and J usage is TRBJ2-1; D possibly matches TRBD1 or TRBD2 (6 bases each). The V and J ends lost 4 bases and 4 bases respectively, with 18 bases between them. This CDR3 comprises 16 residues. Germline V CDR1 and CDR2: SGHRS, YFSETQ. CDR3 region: CASSPRGDSGYNEQFF. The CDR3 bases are TGCGCCAGCAGCCCGAGGGGGGACTCAGGGTACAATGAGCAGTTCTTC.

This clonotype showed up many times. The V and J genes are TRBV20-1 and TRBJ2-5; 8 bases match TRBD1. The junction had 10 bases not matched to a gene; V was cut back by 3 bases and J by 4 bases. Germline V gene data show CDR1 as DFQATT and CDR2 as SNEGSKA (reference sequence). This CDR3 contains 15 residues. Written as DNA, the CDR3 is TGCAGTGCTAGGCCCCCGTGGACAGGGCCAGAGACCCAGTACTTC. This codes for CSARPPWTGPETQYF.

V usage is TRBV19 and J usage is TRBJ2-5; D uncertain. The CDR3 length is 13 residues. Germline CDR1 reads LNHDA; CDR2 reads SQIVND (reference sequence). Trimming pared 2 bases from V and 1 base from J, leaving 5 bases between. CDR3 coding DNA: TGTGCCAGTAGTATAACAATCCAAGAGACCCAGTACTTC. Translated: CASSITIQETQYF.

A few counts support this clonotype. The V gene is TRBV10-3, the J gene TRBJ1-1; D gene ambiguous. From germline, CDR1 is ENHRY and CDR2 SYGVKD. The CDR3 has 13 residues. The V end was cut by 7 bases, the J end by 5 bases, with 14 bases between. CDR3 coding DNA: TGTGCCATCAAATGGGCATCCGAAACTGAAGCTTTCTTT. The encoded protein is CAIKWASETEAFF.